This T cell receptor beta chain was recovered during a study of blood T cell repertoires in COVID-19. The wider study: Sample material is recorded as cDNA or gDNA derived from T cells, B-cell-depleted T cells, or PBMCs.

How the authors handled the data: Scientists estimated how many nucleated cells there were by amplifying reference gene primers. Sequencing was performed with immunoSEQ multiplex PCR; in TCRdb, only in-frame clones are kept and a portion is missing. V and J calls and clone size are copied from that table; D and trimming were computed from the DNA. This sample has roughly 250,000 clones, with around 82% found just once. V lost 5 bases and J lost 3, with 14 bases in between. In germline, CDR1 is SGHVS, CDR2 FQNEAQ. The CDR3 contains 14 residues. This TCR derives from a woman at least 80 years old with active or convalescent COVID-19. The J gene is TRBJ2-7, the V gene TRBV7-8; D remains unclear. Input material: peripheral blood. CDR3 sequence reads: CASSAAETSYEQYF. In DNA, the CDR3 is TGTGCCAGCAGCGCTGCGGAAACGAGCTACGAGCAGTACTTC.